This T cell receptor beta chain was recorded in a study of T-cell reconstitution after alpha-beta-depleted transplantation in children (dated by TCRdb to 2016 to 2018). Describing the broader study: T-cell immune reconstitution after TCRalphabeta/CD19-depleted allogeneic hematopoietic cell transplantation in children was quantitatively tracked in the study by means of TCR repertoire profiling.

Results and caveats for the whole study, not just this receptor: Apparently early alphabetaT-cell count recovery about two months after transplant reportedly relied on only several hundred rapidly expanded clones derived from non-depleted graft cells. Over the following months the frequencies of hyperexpanded clones went down, and after one year T-cell counts and TCRbeta diversity were mostly credited to newly produced T cells. The high TCRbeta diversity at day 60 in some patients was ascribed to recipient T cells and intrathymic progenitors that had survived conditioning.

The sample's treatment or condition, from its label and the paper: allogeneic hematopoietic cell transplantation with graft depleted of TCRalphabeta T cells and CD19 B cells. TCRalphabeta/CD19-depleted allogeneic hematopoietic cell grafts were given to the transplant recipients, all of whom were children. The method was PCR. Instrument on record: Illumina HiSeq 2500. To normalize quantification of the TCRbeta repertoire, the TCR libraries were built with molecular barcoding that relied on unique molecular identifiers. TCRdb passed the public sequencing reads through fastp at Q25 and MiXCR, retaining productive beta sequences. Each record represents a unique CDR3 protein, reported with the most common genes and DNA among its rows. This sample holds fewer than 550,000 distinct CDR3 sequences; roughly 11% were observed only once. The ten largest clones add up to less than 15% of the sample. This clonotype has at least ten counts. Its antigen is unknown. Per-nucleotide qualities are absent, and no much larger clonotype sits a single base away.

From its cysteine to its phenylalanine, the CDR3 spans 15 amino acids. Solely the CDR3 DNA is kept, with 45 bases framed from the first base. V loses 4 bases, J loses 0 bases, and the germline ends lie 10 bases apart. The receptor was isolated from a female patient aged 2-10 years who had a stem cell transplant for aplastic anemia, so the T cells may come from the graft donor. The sequence joins TRBV12-3 or TRBV12-4 to TRBJ1-5; a tentative D match to TRBD1 spans 6 bases. Sample: PBMCs, mostly from graft donor cells, taken 180 days after TCRalphabeta/CD19-depleted stem cell transplant. Read as DNA, the sequence is TGTGCCAGCAGTTCTACAGGGCATAGCAATCAGCCCCAGCATTTT. Its protein is CASSSTGHSNQPQHF.